The rows below give T cell receptor beta chains drawn from one sample of a study of shared clonotypes between healthy human individuals. Clones were read by immunoSEQ multiplex PCR, and TCRdb kept only the in-frame ones, dropping some. The sample has hundreds of thousands of clones; approximately 73% are singletons. Sequenced sample: memory CD4+ T cells sorted from blood. These receptors came from a woman in her twenties or thirties in good health. Both conserved end residues are part of each CDR3. D genes are given only for firm matches. A row's size may be missing; if present it is once, few, many or a size class.

j_call v_call d_call clone_size cdr3_nt cdr3_aa
TRBJ1-4 TRBV5-5 TRBD1 - TGTGCCAGCGGCACAGGGGAACAGGGTGGACTTGAAAAACTGTTTTTT CASGTGEQGGLEKLFF
TRBJ2-7 TRBV4-1 TRBD1 - TGCGCCAGCAGCCAAGGGACAGGGGGGACGGGAGAGCAGTACTTC CASSQGTGGTGEQYF
TRBJ1-1 TRBV6-5 - - TGTGCCAGCAGTTACTCTGGAGGGTTGAACACTGAAGCTTTCTTT CASSYSGGLNTEAFF
TRBJ2-2 TRBV10-1 - many TGCGCCAGCAGTGACTTCCTTGGCGGGGAGCTGTTTTTT CASSDFLGGELFF
TRBJ2-4 TRBV19 TRBD2 - TGTGCCAGTAGTTCCCTGACTAGCGGTCGGAACATTCAGTACTTC CASSSLTSGRNIQYF
TRBJ2-7 TRBV6-5 - - TGTGCCAGCAGTTACGGAGGACAGTCCTACGAGCAGTACTTC CASSYGGQSYEQYF
TRBJ2-7 TRBV5-6 - - TGTGCCAGCAGCCCCTCTGGCAGACCTCCATACGAGCAGTACTTC CASSPSGRPPYEQYF
TRBJ2-7 TRBV27 - - TGTGCCAGCAGTTTGGCTCTGGGAGACTACGAGCAGTACTTC CASSLALGDYEQYF
TRBJ2-1 TRBV6-5 - - TGTGCCAGCAGGACCGGGCGGGGAGGTGAGCAGTTCTTC CASRTGRGGEQFF
TRBJ2-7 TRBV6-5 TRBD2 - TGTGCCGAGCGGACTAGCGGGGGGGAGCAGTACTTC CAERTSGGEQYF
TRBJ1-5 TRBV19 - few TGTGCCAGTAGTCCGCCCGGGGGCTATAGCAATCAGCCCCAGCATTTT CASSPPGGYSNQPQHF
TRBJ1-2 TRBV14 - - TGTGCCAGCAGCCAAGAAGGGGCTTCGAACTATGGCTACACCTTC CASSQEGASNYGYTF
TRBJ2-1 TRBV27 TRBD1 once TGTGCCAGCAGTCAGGACAGGGACCCCTACAATGAGCAGTTCTTC CASSQDRDPYNEQFF
TRBJ1-2 TRBV6-1 TRBD1 once TGTGCCAGCAGTGTAGCCGGGACAGGGGATTCCTATGGCTACACCTTC CASSVAGTGDSYGYTF
TRBJ2-7 TRBV28 TRBD1 - TGTGCCAGCAGTTTGGACAGGGTAAATTCCGAGCAGTACTTC CASSLDRVNSEQYF
TRBJ1-1 TRBV28 - - TGTGCCAGCAGTTTCTCGGGGGGCGCGAACACTGAAGCTTTCTTT CASSFSGGANTEAFF
TRBJ2-7 TRBV7-2 TRBD2 - TGTGCCAGCAGCTTACTAGCGGGAGATTACGAGCAGTACTTC CASSLLAGDYEQYF
TRBJ2-7 TRBV7-7 TRBD1 - TGTGCCAGCAGCGTCCAACCGGGACAGTTCTACGAGCAGTACTTC CASSVQPGQFYEQYF
TRBJ2-5 TRBV21-1 - - TGTGCCAGCAGCAGAGTTAGGGGACAGGGGCGCAGGACCCAGTACTTC CASSRVRGQGRRTQYF
TRBJ2-3 TRBV6-1 - once TGTGCCAGCACAGATACGCAGTATTTT CASTDTQYF
TRBJ2-3 TRBV6-1 TRBD2 many TGTGCCAGCAGTGAAATCCCGACTAGCGGGAGCACAGATACGCAGTATTTT CASSEIPTSGSTDTQYF
TRBJ1-5 TRBV28 - - TGTGCCAGCACGTGGGAGGGTCAGCCCCAGCATTTT CASTWEGQPQHF
TRBJ1-1 TRBV27 - - TGTGCCAGCAGTTTATATCCCGAAGGTAGTCGGACTGAAGCTTTCTTT CASSLYPEGSRTEAFF
TRBJ2-2 TRBV25-1 - few TGTGCCAGCAGTGAATGGGCTTACACCGGGGAGCTGTTTTTT CASSEWAYTGELFF
TRBJ2-1 TRBV4-1 - - TGCGCCAGCAGCCAAGATCGGTTCTCCTACAATGAGCAGTTCTTC CASSQDRFSYNEQFF
TRBJ2-1 TRBV27 TRBD2 - TGTGCCAGCAGTAAAGCACTAGCGGCCTCCTACAATGAGCAGTTCTTC CASSKALAASYNEQFF
TRBJ2-1 TRBV11-3 TRBD2 - TGTGCCAGCAGCTCTGGGACTAGCGGGAGGAATGAGCAGTTCTTC CASSSGTSGRNEQFF
TRBJ1-1 TRBV28 - few TGTGCCAGCAGGGGCCTCCAGGTTAACGCTGAAGCTTTCTTT CASRGLQVNAEAFF
TRBJ2-1 TRBV19 TRBD2 - TGTGCCAGTAGTATCCGACTAGCGGGAGGCTACAATGAGCAGTTCTTC CASSIRLAGGYNEQFF
TRBJ2-7 TRBV7-2 - - TGTGCCAGCAGCCTAGTGGCGGTCGGTTCTGCCTACGAGCAGTACTTC CASSLVAVGSAYEQYF
TRBJ2-3 TRBV9 - - TGTGCCAGCAGCGCCTTCACAGATACGCAGTATTTT CASSAFTDTQYF
TRBJ2-1 TRBV28 - - TGTGCCAGCAGTCACCGGGATCAAGCCTACAATGAGCAGTTCTTC CASSHRDQAYNEQFF
TRBJ1-2 TRBV2 - few TGTGCCAGCACCGAACGCGGTTCTAACTATGGCTACACCTTC CASTERGSNYGYTF